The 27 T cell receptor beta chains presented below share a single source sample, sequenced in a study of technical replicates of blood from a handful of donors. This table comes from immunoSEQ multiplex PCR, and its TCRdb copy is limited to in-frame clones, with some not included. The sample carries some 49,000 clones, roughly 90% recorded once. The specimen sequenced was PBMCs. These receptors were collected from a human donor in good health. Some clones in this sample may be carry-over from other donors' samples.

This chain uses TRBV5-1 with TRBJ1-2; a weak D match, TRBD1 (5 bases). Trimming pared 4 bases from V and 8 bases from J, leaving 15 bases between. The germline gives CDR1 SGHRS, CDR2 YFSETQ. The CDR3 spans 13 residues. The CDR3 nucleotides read TGCGCCAGCAGCCGGGGGGAGAGTTTGGGCTACACCTTC. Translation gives CASSRGESLGYTF.

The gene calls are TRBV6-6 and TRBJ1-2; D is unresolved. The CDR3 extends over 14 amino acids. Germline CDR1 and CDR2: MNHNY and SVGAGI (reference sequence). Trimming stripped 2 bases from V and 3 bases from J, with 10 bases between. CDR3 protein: CASSYAATYYGYTF. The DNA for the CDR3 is TGTGCCAGCAGTTACGCGGCAACTTACTATGGCTACACCTTC.

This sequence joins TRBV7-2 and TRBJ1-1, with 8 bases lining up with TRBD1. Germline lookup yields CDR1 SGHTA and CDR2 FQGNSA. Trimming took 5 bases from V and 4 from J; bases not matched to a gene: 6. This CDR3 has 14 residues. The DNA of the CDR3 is TGTGCCAGCAGCCAACAGGGGGGAACCACTGAAGCTTTCTTT. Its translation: CASSQQGGTTEAFF. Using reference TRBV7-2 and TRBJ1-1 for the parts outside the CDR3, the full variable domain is GAGVSQSPSNKVTEKGKDVELRCDPISGHTALYWYRQSLGQGLEFLIYFQGNSAPDKSGLPSDRFSAERTGGSVSTLTIQRTQQEDSAVYLCASSQQGGTTEAFFGQGTRLTVV.

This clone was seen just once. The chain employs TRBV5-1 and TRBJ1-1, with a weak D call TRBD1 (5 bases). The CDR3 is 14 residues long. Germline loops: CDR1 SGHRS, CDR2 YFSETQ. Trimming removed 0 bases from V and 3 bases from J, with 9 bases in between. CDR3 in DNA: TGCGCCAGCAGCTTGGAAACAGGTTACACTGAAGCTTTCTTT. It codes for CASSLETGYTEAFF.

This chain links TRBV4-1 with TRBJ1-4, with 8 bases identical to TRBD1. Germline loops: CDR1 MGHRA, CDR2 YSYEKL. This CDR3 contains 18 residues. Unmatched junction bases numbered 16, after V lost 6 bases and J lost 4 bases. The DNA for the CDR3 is TGCGCCAGCAGAACTTACAGGGGGTCCATTTCCAATAATGAAAAACTGTTTTTT. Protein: CASRTYRGSISNNEKLFF.

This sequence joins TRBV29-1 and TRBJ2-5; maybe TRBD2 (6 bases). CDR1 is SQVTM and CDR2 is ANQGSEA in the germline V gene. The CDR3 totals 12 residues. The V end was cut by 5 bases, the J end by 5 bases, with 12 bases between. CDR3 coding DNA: TGCAGCGTTATCGGGAGTTATGAGACCCAGTACTTC. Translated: CSVIGSYETQYF.

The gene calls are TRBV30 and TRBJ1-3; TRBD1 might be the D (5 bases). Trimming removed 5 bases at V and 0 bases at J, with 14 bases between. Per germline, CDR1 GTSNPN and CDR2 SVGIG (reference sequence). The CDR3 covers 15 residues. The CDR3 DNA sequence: TGTGCCTGGGGTCAGGGCTTTAGCTCTGGAAACACCATATATTTT. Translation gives CAWGQGFSSGNTIYF.

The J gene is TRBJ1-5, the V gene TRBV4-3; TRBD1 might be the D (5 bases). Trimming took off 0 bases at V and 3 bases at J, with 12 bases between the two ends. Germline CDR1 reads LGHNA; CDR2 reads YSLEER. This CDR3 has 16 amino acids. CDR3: CASSQDLGDNNQPQHF. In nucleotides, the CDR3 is TGCGCCAGCAGCCAAGATCTAGGGGATAACAATCAGCCCCAGCATTTT.

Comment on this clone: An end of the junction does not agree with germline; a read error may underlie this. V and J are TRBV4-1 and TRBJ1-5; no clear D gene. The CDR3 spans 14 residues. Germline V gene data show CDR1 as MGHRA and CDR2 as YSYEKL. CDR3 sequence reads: CASSKEAGNQPQHF. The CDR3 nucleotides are TGCGCCAGCAGCAAAGAAGCGGGGAATCAGCCCCAGCATTTT.

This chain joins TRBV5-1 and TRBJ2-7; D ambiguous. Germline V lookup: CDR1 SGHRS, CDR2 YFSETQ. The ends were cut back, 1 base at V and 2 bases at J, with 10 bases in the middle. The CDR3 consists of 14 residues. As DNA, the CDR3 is TGCGCCAGCAGCTTGCGAGGCCGGGCCTACGAGCAGTACTTC. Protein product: CASSLRGRAYEQYF. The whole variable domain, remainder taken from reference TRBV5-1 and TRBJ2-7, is KAGVTQTPRYLIKTRGQQVTLSCSPISGHRSVSWYQQTPGQGLQFLFEYFSETQRNKGNFPGRFSGRQFSNSRSEMNVSTLELGDSALYLCASSLRGRAYEQYFGPGTRLTVT.

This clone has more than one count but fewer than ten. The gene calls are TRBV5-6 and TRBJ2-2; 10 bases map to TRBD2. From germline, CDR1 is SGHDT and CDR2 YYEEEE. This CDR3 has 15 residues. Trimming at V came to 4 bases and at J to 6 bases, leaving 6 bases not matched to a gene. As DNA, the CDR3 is TGTGCCAGCAGCCTAGCGGGAGTGTTTTCCGGGGAGCTGTTTTTT. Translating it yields CASSLAGVFSGELFF. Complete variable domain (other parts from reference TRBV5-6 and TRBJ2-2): DAGVTQSPTHLIKTRGQQVTLRCSPKSGHDTVSWYQQALGQGPQFIFQYYEEEERQRGNFPDRFSGHQFPNYSSELNVNALLLGDSALYLCASSLAGVFSGELFFGEGSRLTVL.

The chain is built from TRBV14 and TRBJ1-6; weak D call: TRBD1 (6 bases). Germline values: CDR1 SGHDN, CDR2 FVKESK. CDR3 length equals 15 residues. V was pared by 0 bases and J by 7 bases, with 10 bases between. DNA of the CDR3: TGTGCCAGCAGCCAAGAGCACAGGGCCAATTCACCCCTCCACTTT. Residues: CASSQEHRANSPLHF.

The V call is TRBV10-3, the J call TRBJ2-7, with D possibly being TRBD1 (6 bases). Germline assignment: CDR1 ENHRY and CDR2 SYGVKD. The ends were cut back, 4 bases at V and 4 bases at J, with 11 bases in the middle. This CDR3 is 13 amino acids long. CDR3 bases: TGTGCCATCAGTGGACCACAGGGTTACGAGCAGTACTTC. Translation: CAISGPQGYEQYF.

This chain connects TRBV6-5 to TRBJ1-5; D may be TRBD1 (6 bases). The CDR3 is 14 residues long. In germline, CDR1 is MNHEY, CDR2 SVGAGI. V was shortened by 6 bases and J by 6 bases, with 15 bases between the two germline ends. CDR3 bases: TGTGCCAGCAGCAAGGGGGGGGGCGGTCAGCCCCAGCATTTT. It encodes CASSKGGGGQPQHF.

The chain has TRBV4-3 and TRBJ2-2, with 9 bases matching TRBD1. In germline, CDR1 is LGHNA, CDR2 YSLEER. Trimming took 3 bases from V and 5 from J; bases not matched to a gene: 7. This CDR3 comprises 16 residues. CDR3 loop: CASSQKTGGGTGELFF. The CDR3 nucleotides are TGCGCCAGCAGCCAGAAAACAGGGGGCGGAACCGGGGAGCTGTTTTTT.

This CDR3 reads CASRERTSLTPYNEQFF. CDR3 DNA: TGTGCCAGCAGGGAACGGACTAGTCTGACCCCCTACAATGAGCAGTTCTTC. V is TRBV2 and J is TRBJ2-1; 7 bases line up with TRBD2. This CDR3 comprises 17 residues. The V and J ends lost 6 bases and 2 bases, in that order; junction bases with no gene match: 13. Germline values: CDR1 SNHLY, CDR2 FYNNEI. Together with reference TRBV2 and TRBJ2-1, the CDR3 gives the full variable domain: EPEVTQTPSHQVTQMGQEVILRCVPISNHLYFYWYRQILGQKVEFLVSFYNNEISEKSEIFDDQFSVERPDGSNFTLKIRSTKLEDSAMYFCASRERTSLTPYNEQFFGPGTRLTVL.

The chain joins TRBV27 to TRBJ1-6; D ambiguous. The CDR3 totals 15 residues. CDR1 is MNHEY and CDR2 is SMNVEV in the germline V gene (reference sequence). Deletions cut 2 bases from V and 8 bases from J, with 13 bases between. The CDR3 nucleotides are TGTGCCAGCAGTTTAATATTCACTGGAGATTCACCCCTCCACTTT. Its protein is CASSLIFTGDSPLHF.

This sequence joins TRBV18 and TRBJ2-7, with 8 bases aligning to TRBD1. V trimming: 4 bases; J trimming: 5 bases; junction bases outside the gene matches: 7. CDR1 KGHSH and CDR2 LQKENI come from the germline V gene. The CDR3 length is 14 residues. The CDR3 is CASSHRTGRDEQYF. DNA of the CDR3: TGTGCCAGCTCACACCGGACAGGGCGGGACGAGCAGTACTTC.

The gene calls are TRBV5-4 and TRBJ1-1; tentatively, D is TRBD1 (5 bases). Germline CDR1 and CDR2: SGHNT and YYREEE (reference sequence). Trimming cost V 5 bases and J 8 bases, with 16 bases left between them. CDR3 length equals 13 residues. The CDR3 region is CASSNRGDYEAFF. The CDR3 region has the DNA TGTGCCAGCAGTAATCGGGGGGACTACGAAGCTTTCTTT.

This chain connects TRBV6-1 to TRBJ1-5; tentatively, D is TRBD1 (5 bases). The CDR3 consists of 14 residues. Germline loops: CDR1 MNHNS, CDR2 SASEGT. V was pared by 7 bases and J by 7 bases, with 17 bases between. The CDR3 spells CASTSGEGWQPQHF. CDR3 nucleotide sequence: TGTGCCAGCACCTCTGGGGAGGGGTGGCAGCCCCAGCATTTT.

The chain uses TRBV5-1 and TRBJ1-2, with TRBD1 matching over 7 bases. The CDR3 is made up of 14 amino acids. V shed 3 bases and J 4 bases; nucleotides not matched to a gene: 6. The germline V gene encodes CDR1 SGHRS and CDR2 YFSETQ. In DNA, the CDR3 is TGCGCCAGCAGCTGGTCCGACAGGGTCTATGGCTACACCTTC. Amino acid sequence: CASSWSDRVYGYTF. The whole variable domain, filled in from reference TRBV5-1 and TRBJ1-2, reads KAGVTQTPRYLIKTRGQQVTLSCSPISGHRSVSWYQQTPGQGLQFLFEYFSETQRNKGNFPGRFSGRQFSNSRSEMNVSTLELGDSALYLCASSWSDRVYGYTFGSGTRLTVV.

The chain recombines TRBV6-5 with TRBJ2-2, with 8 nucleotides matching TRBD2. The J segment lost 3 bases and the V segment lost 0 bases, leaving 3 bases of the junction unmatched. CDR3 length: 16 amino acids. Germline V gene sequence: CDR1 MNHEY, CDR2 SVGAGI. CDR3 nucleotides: TGTGCCAGCAGTTACTCAGTCGGGGGGGACACCGGGGAGCTGTTTTTT. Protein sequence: CASSYSVGGDTGELFF.

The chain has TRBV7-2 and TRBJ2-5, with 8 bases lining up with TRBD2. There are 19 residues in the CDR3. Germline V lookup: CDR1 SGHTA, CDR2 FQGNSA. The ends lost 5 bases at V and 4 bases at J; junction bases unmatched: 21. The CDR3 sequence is CASSLEALRGAAVPETQYF. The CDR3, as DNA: TGTGCCAGCAGCCTTGAAGCTCTGCGGGGGGCCGCGGTACCAGAGACCCAGTACTTC.

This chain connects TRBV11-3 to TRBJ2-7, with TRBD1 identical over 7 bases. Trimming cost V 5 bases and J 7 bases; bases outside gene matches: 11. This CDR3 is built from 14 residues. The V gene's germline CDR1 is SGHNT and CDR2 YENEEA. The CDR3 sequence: CASSNHRQGGEQYF. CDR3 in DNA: TGTGCCAGCAGCAATCATCGACAGGGCGGGGAGCAGTACTTC.

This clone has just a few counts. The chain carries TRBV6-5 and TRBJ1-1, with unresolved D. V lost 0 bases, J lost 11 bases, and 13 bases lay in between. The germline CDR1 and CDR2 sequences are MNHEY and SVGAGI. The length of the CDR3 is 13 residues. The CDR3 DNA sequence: TGTGCCAGCAGTTACTCTGGTCGGGAATCGGCTTTCTTT. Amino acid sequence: CASSYSGRESAFF.

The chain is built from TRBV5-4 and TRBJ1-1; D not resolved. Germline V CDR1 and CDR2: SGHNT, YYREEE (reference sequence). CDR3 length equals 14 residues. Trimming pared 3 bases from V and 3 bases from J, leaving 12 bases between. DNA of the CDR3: TGTGCCAGCAGCTCCGGAGCGGGCCACACTGAAGCTTTCTTT. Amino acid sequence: CASSSGAGHTEAFF.

Here the CDR3 reads CASSLVPGIMNTEAFF. The CDR3 DNA reads TGTGCCAGCAGCTTGGTTCCAGGTATCATGAACACTGAAGCTTTCTTT. The genes are TRBV5-4 and TRBJ1-1; D remains ambiguous. CDR1 and CDR2 from the germline V gene are SGHNT and YYREEE (reference sequence). CDR3 length equals 16 residues. The V end lost 0 bases, the J end lost 0 bases, and 12 bases lay between the germline ends.